Sequencing of this T cell receptor (beta chain) was carried out in a study of T cell clonality in common variable immunodeficiency. Study conclusions and caveats: CVID subjects had higher TCRbeta clonality than healthy controls, most marked in about a third.

This CDR3 has 15 amino acids. Germline V lookup: CDR1 LNHNV, CDR2 YYDKDF (reference sequence). Trimming cost V 5 bases and J 3 bases; bases outside gene matches: 7. Control and CVID samples contributed equal amounts of genomic DNA. TCRdb's table, derived via immunoSEQ multiplex PCR, lists solely in-frame clones and lacks some. This sample comprises about 44,000 clones, none seen once only. The sample holds many counts of this clone. Antigen specificity is unknown. The CDR3 goes on 3 residues after the read ends, and that part is filled in from the germline J gene. Sequenced input: peripheral blood mononuclear cells. This clonotype was sampled from a person aged 18 to 75 in good health. The chain joins TRBV15 to TRBJ1-5; 7 bases fit TRBD1. Partial CDR3 DNA: TGTGCCACCAGCCTAGGGGGCAGGCCCAATCAGCCC. Protein: CATSLGGRPNQP. The entire CDR3 reads CATSLGGRPNQPQHF.